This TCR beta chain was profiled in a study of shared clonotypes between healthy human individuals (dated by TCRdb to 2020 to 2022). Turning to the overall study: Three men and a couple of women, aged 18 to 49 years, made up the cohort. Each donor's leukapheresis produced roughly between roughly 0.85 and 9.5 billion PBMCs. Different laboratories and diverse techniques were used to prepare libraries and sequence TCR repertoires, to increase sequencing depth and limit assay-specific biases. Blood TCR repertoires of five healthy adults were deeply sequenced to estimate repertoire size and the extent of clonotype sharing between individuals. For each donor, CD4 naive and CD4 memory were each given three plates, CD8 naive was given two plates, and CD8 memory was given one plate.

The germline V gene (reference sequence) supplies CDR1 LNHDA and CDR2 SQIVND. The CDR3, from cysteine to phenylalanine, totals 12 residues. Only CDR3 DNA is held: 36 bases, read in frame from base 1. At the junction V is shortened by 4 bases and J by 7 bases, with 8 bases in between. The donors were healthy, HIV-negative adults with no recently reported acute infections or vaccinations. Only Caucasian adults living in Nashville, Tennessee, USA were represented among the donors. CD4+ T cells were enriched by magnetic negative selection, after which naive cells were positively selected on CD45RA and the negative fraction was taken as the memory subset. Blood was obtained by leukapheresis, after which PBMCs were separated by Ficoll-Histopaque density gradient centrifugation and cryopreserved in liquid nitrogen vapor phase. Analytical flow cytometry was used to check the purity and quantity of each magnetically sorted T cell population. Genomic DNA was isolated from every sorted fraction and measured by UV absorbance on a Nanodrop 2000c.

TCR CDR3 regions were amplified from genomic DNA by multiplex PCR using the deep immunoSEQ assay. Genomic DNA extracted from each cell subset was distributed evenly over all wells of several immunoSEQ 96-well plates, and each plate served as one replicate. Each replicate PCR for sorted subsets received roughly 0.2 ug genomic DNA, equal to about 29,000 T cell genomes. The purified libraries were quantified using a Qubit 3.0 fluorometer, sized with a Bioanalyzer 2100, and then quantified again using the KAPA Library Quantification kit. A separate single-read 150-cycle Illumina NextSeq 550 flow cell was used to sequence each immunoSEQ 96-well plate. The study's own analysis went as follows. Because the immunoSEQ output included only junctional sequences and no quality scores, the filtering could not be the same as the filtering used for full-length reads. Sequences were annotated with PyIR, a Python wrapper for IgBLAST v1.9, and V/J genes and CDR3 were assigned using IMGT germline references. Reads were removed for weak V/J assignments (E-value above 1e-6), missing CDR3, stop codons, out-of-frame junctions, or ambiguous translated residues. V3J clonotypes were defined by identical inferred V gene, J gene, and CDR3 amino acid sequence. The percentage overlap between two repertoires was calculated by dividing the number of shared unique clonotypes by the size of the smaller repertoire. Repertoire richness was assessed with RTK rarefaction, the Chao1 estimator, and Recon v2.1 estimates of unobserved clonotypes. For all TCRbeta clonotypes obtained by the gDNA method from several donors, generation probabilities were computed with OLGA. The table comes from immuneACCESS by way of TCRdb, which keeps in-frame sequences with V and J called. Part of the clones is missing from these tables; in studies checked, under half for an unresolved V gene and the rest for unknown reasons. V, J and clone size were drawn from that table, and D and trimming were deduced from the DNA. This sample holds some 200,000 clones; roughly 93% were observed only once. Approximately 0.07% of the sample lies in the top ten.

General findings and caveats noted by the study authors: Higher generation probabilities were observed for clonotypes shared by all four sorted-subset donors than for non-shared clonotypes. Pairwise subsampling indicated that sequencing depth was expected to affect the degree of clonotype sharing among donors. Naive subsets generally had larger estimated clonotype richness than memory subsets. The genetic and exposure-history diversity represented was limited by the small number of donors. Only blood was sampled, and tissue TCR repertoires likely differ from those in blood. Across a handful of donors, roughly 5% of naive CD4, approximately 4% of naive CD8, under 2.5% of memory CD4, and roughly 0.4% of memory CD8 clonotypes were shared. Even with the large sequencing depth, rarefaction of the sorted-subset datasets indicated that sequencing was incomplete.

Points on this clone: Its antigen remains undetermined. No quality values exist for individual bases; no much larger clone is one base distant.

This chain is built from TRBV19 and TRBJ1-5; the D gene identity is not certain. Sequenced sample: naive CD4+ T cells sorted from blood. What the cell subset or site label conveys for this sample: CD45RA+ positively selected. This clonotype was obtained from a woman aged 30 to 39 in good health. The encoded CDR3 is CASSTWSQPQHF. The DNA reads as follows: TGTGCCAGTAGTACCTGGAGCCAGCCCCAGCATTTT.